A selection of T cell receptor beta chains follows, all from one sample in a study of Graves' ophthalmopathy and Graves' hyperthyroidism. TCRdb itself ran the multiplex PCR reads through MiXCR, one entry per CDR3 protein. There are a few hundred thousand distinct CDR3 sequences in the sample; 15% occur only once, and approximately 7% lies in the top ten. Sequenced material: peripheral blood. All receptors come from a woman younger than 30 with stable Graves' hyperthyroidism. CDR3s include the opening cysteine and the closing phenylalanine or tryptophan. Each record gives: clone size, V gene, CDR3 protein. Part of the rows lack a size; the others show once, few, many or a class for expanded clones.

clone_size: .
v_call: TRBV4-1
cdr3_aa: CASSQAGTSGYEQYF

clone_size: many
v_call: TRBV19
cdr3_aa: CASRQGSRGNQPQHF

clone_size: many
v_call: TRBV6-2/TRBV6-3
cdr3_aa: CASSHRVTGTPEAFF

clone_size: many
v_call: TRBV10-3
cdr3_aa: CAISPGSDGYTF

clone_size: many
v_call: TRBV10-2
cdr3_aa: CASSESAGMKYEQYF

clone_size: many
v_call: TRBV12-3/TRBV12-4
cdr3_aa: CASSLGVKGMSLKTQYF

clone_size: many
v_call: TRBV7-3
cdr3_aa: CASSLMGWYRDTGELFF

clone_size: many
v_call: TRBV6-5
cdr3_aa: CASSFGTSGRGGELFF

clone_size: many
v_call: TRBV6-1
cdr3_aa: CASPRVEQYF

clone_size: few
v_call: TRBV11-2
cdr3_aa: CASSLGGMNIKYF

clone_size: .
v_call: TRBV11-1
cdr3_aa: CASSTQEQGANYGYTF

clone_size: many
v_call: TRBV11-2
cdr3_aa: CASSPRAGATLGYEQYF

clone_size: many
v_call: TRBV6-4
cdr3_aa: CASSPNMGDSSNQPQHF

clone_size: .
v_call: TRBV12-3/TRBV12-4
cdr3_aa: CASSFAGLTGIITEAFF

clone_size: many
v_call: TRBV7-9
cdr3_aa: CASSASGTHVYGYTF

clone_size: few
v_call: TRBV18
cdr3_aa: CASSPPINSGYTF